Presented here are 26 T cell receptor beta chains from one specimen sequenced in a study of identical twins. MiXCR, applied by TCRdb to the 5' RACE reads, yields one record per CDR3 protein. The sample has 350,000 to 400,000 distinct CDR3 sequences, approximately 8.8% seen once. Sequencing was done on a sample of naive T cells sorted from blood. The receptor set was obtained from a woman aged 45-60 years in good health.

This clonotype was counted at least ten times. The V gene is TRBV25-1, the J gene TRBJ1-6; 7 bases line up with TRBD1. V lost 2 bases, J lost 1 base, and 5 bases stayed unmatched. CDR3 length: 17 amino acids. Germline V lookup: CDR1 MGHDK, CDR2 SYGVNS. Here the CDR3 reads CASSEHRGRSYNSPLHF. CDR3 nucleotide sequence: TGTGCCAGCAGTGAACACAGGGGAAGGTCCTATAATTCACCCCTCCACTTT. Variable domain in full (rest from reference TRBV25-1 and TRBJ1-6): EADIYQTPRYLVIGTGKKITLECSQTMGHDKMYWYQQDPGMELHLIHYSYGVNSTEKGDLSSESTVSRIRTEHFPLTLESARPSHTSQYLCASSEHRGRSYNSPLHFGNGTRLTVT.

In its sample, this clonotype was seen many times. This chain connects TRBV7-6 to TRBJ2-1; TRBD2 matches 9 bases. CDR3 length: 14 residues. CDR1 is SGHVS, CDR2 FNYEAQ, per germline. J gave up 7 bases and V 9 bases, and 10 bases lay outside the gene matches. CDR3 amino acids: CASHPGLARNEQFF. CDR3 sequence (DNA): TGTGCCAGTCATCCGGGACTAGCAAGGAATGAGCAGTTCTTC.

The count of this clonotype is one. This may be a read error, as it is one base from a much larger clone. The rearrangement joins TRBV14 to TRBJ2-1; 10 bases map to TRBD2. This CDR3 has 15 amino acids. CDR1 and CDR2 (germline): SGHDN, FVKESK. The CDR3 sequence: CASSIAGGPYNGQFF. The CDR3 bases are TGTGCCAGCAGCATAGCGGGAGGCCCTTACAATGGGCAGTTCTTC.

This clonotype showed up just a few times. The gene calls are TRBV7-9 and TRBJ1-5, with 9 bases lining up with TRBD1. The germline gives CDR1 SEHNR, CDR2 FQNEAQ (reference sequence). CDR3 length equals 14 residues. J was trimmed by 4 bases and V by 5 bases; bases with no gene match: 3. The CDR3 bases are TGTGCCAGCAGCGCCGGACAGGGGAATCAGCCCCAGCATTTT. Translating gives CASSAGQGNQPQHF.

This clonotype has more than one count but fewer than ten. V usage is TRBV5-1 and J usage is TRBJ2-7, with D perhaps assigned TRBD1 or TRBD2 (5 bases each). V was shortened by 5 bases and J by 3 bases, with 9 bases between the two germline ends. CDR1 SGHRS and CDR2 YFSETQ come from the germline V gene. The CDR3 extends over 12 amino acids. This CDR3 is CASREDIYEQYF. The CDR3, as DNA: TGCGCCAGCAGGGAGGACATCTACGAGCAGTACTTC. The whole variable domain, remainder taken from reference TRBV5-1 and TRBJ2-7, is KAGVTQTPRYLIKTRGQQVTLSCSPISGHRSVSWYQQTPGQGLQFLFEYFSETQRNKGNFPGRFSGRQFSNSRSEMNVSTLELGDSALYLCASREDIYEQYFGPGTRLTVT.

This clonotype showed up many times. The J gene is TRBJ2-1, the V gene TRBV6-2 or TRBV6-3, with 13 bases aligning to TRBD2. CDR3 length equals 18 residues. CDR1 is MNHEY and CDR2 is SVGEGT in the germline V gene. The V and J ends lost 7 bases and 5 bases, in that order; junction bases with no gene match: 14. In DNA form, the CDR3 reads TGTGCCAGCACTAGATGGACTAGCGGGAGAGCGGACCACAATGAGCAGTTCTTC. The encoded protein is CASTRWTSGRADHNEQFF.

This clonotype was seen many times. The chain is built from TRBV12-3 or TRBV12-4 and TRBJ2-2, with 7 bases lining up with TRBD1. Trimming cost V 3 bases and J 4 bases; bases outside gene matches: 8. The CDR3 is 16 amino acids. This chain's CDR3 is CASSFMGQQGTGELFF. The CDR3 region has the DNA TGTGCCAGCAGTTTTATGGGACAGCAGGGCACCGGGGAGCTGTTTTTT.

This rearrangement joins TRBV29-1 to TRBJ2-1; either TRBD1 or TRBD2 may supply D (7 bases each). From germline, CDR1 is SQVTM and CDR2 ANQGSEA. V was cut by 6 bases and J by 0 bases, with 15 bases left in between. The length of the CDR3 is 15 residues. This CDR3 reads CSVAGDRYSYNEQFF. In nucleotides, the CDR3 is TGCAGCGTCGCGGGGGACAGATACTCCTACAATGAGCAGTTCTTC.

This clonotype was counted at least ten times. Here the CDR3 reads CASSSRAQGSDGYTF. The CDR3, as DNA: TGCGCCAGCAGCTCACGAGCTCAGGGATCCGATGGCTACACCTTC. This chain links TRBV5-1 with TRBJ1-2; possible D gene TRBD1, 5 bases. V was cut by 3 bases and J by 6 bases, with 18 bases left in between. Germline V gene lookup returns CDR1 SGHRS and CDR2 YFSETQ. This CDR3 is 15 amino acids long.

This chain uses TRBV20-1 with TRBJ2-7, with 13 nucleotides matching TRBD2. The CDR3 covers 16 residues. Germline V gives CDR1 DFQATT, CDR2 SNEGSKA (reference sequence). V was clipped by 0 bases and J by 2 bases; unmatched bases: 4. The CDR3 DNA reads as TGCAGTGCTAGAGATATCGGGACTAGCGGGACCTACGAGCAGTACTTC. Amino acid sequence: CSARDIGTSGTYEQYF.

In the case of this clonotype: Being one base from a much bigger clone, this may be a read error. The chain combines TRBV10-3 with TRBJ2-5, with D possibly matching TRBD2 (5 bases). Germline V gives CDR1 ENHRY, CDR2 SYGVKD. The length of the CDR3 is 11 residues. Trimming removed 9 bases at V and 9 bases at J, with 14 bases between. The CDR3 reads CAMGPPEAQYF. CDR3 sequence (DNA): TGTGCCATGGGCCCCCCGGAGGCCCAGTACTTC.

The chain recombines TRBV4-1 with TRBJ1-4, with a weak D call TRBD1 (5 bases). The CDR3 has 17 amino acids. Trimming shortened V by 0 bases and J by 6 bases, and 17 bases separated the two germline ends. Germline V lookup: CDR1 MGHRA, CDR2 YSYEKL. This CDR3 is CASSQEWGPQGDEKLFF. For the CDR3, the DNA is TGCGCCAGCAGCCAAGAGTGGGGCCCCCAAGGGGATGAAAAACTGTTTTTT.

The table lists this clonotype with a few counts. V gene TRBV5-1 combines with J gene TRBJ1-2; D uncertain. V lost 1 base and J lost 7, with 14 bases in between. Germline V gene sequence: CDR1 SGHRS, CDR2 YFSETQ. This CDR3 contains 14 residues. The CDR3 loop is CASSLSPAGFGYTF. Here the CDR3 DNA reads TGCGCCAGCAGCTTGTCTCCAGCCGGTTTTGGCTACACCTTC.

Ten or more counts support this clonotype. The rearrangement uses TRBV10-3 and TRBJ2-7, with D maybe TRBD2 (6 bases). Germline V gene lookup returns CDR1 ENHRY and CDR2 SYGVKD. V dropped 5 bases and J dropped 6 bases, with 14 bases sitting between them. This CDR3 region has 13 residues. The CDR3 DNA reads TGTGCCATCAGTAGTGGACTAAATCTCGAGCAGTACGTC. Encoded protein: CAISSGLNLEQYV.

This clonotype was observed many times. V usage is TRBV29-1 and J usage is TRBJ2-2, with D perhaps matching TRBD2 (6 bases). The CDR3 spans 14 residues. V lost 5 bases and J lost 0, with 10 bases in between. Germline CDR1 SQVTM, CDR2 ANQGSEA. CDR3 DNA sequence: TGCAGCGTTCTACGGGGGTCGAACACCGGGGAGCTGTTTTTT. It specifies CSVLRGSNTGELFF.

This clonotype was recorded at least ten times. The chain combines TRBV5-1 with TRBJ2-1, with 8 bases matching TRBD2. V lost 2 bases to trimming and J lost 0 bases; unmatched junction nucleotides: 4. From germline, CDR1 is SGHRS and CDR2 YFSETQ. CDR3 length: 16 residues. DNA for the CDR3: TGCGCCAGCAGCTTCATAGCGGGAACCTCCTACAATGAGCAGTTCTTC. This translates into CASSFIAGTSYNEQFF.

The DNA of the CDR3 is TGTGCCACCAGTGATGCCGGACTAGCGCGCACAGATACGCAGTATTTT. Encoded protein: CATSDAGLARTDTQYF. V gene TRBV24-1 combines with J gene TRBJ2-3; 9 nucleotides agree with TRBD2. With V trimmed by 3 bases and J by 1 base, 4 bases remained unmatched. CDR3 length equals 16 residues. Germline V gene sequence: CDR1 KGHDR, CDR2 SFDVKD.

This clonotype was counted ten times or more. The J gene is TRBJ2-1, the V gene TRBV11-2; a possible D gene is TRBD2 (5 bases). The CDR3 is 10 residues long. Germline V lookup: CDR1 SGHAT, CDR2 FQNNGV. Trimming cost V 6 bases and J 10 bases, with 7 bases left between them. The CDR3: CASSSGEQFF. As DNA, the CDR3 is TGTGCCAGCAGTTCGGGGGAGCAGTTCTTC.

Ten or more counts support this clonotype. The chain joins TRBV27 to TRBJ2-3; 9 nucleotides agree with TRBD2. The CDR3 is 18 amino acids. Per the germline V gene, CDR1 is MNHEY and CDR2 is SMNVEV (reference sequence). The J segment lost 4 bases and the V segment lost 5 bases, leaving 16 bases of the junction unmatched. The CDR3 here is CASSPQLAGLVPADTQYF. Written as DNA, the CDR3 is TGTGCCAGCAGTCCCCAACTAGCGGGTCTAGTCCCGGCAGATACGCAGTATTTT.

In its sample, this clonotype was seen a few times. The CDR3 spells CSARDDRRASTGELFF. Written as DNA, the CDR3 is TGCAGTGCTAGAGATGATCGGAGGGCCTCCACCGGGGAGCTGTTTTTT. The chain uses TRBV20-1 and TRBJ2-2, with D perhaps matching TRBD2 (6 bases). The germline CDR1 and CDR2 sequences are DFQATT and SNEGSKA (reference sequence). With 0 bases removed from V and 4 bases from J, the gap between germline ends came to 15 bases. The CDR3 is 16 residues long.

In this sample, this clonotype turned up a few times. This chain uses TRBV6-5 with TRBJ2-5; 7 nucleotides align to TRBD1. The CDR3 loop spans 14 amino acids. V lost 7 bases, J lost 4 bases, and 9 bases stayed unmatched. Germline V gene sequence: CDR1 MNHEY, CDR2 SVGAGI. The CDR3 DNA is TGTGCCAGCAAGCTAGACAGGGTGGCAGAGACCCAGTACTTC. Translation gives CASKLDRVAETQYF.

This clonotype was counted a few times. This chain links TRBV12-3 or TRBV12-4 with TRBJ2-5, with TRBD1 matching 9 bases. There are 15 residues in the CDR3. The V gene end was trimmed by 1 base and the J gene end by 5 bases; junction bases not matched to a gene: 5. DNA for the CDR3: TGTGCCAGCAGTTTAGGGACAGGGGTATACGAGACCCAGTACTTC. Translating gives CASSLGTGVYETQYF.

This clonotype was seen a few times. The chain combines TRBV6-5 with TRBJ1-4, with a tentative D call TRBD1 (5 bases). This CDR3 is 15 amino acids long. Trimming cost V 5 bases and J 3 bases, with 13 bases left between them. CDR1 is MNHEY, CDR2 SVGAGI, per germline. CDR3 in DNA: TGTGCCAGCAGTCCCGGTGGGGCCTCTAATGAAAAACTGTTTTTT. It translates to CASSPGGASNEKLFF.

This clonotype came up many times. V and J are TRBV20-1 and TRBJ1-5; D uncertain. There are 13 residues in the CDR3. The V gene's germline CDR1 is DFQATT and CDR2 SNEGSKA (reference sequence). V lost 1 base, J lost 0 bases, and 4 bases lay in between. The CDR3 reads CSARGDSNQPQHF. CDR3 bases: TGCAGTGCTAGAGGGGATAGCAATCAGCCCCAGCATTTT.

Of note for this clonotype: The junction does not match germline at one end; this may be a read error. The chain links TRBV14 to TRBJ2-1, with a weak D call TRBD2 (5 bases). From germline, CDR1 is SGHDN and CDR2 FVKESK. This CDR3 has 14 residues. The CDR3, as DNA: TGTGCCAGCAGCCAAGGGGTTGCAACGGACTTGCGGGTCTTC. Translating it yields CASSQGVATDLRVF.

This clonotype has at least ten counts. The genes are TRBV5-1 and TRBJ2-7; D gene uncertain. The length of the CDR3 is 17 residues. Deletions cut 0 bases from V and 0 bases from J, with 16 bases between. CDR1 and CDR2 from the germline V gene are SGHRS and YFSETQ. The chain's CDR3 is CASSLGLMTRSSYEQYF. In nucleotides, the CDR3 is TGCGCCAGCAGCTTGGGTCTGATGACAAGGAGCTCCTACGAGCAGTACTTC.